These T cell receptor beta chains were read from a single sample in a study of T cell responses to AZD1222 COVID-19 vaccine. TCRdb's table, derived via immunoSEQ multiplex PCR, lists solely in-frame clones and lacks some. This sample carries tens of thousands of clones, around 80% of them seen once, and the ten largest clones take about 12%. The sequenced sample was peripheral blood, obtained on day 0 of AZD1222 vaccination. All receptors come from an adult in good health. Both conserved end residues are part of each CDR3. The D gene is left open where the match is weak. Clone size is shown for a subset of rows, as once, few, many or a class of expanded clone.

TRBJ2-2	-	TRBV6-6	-	CASSYDTGELFF	TGTGCCAGCAGTTATGACACCGGGGAGCTGTTTTTT
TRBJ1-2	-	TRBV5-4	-	CASSLERDPLDYGYTF	TGTGCCAGCAGCTTGGAGAGGGATCCCTTAGACTATGGCTACACCTTC
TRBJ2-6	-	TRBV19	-	CASISQRERSGANVLTF	TGTGCCAGTATTAGCCAAAGGGAACGCTCTGGGGCCAACGTCCTGACTTTC
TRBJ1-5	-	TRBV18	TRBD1	CASSRTGAGRQPQHF	TGTGCCAGCTCACGAACAGGGGCAGGTCGACAGCCCCAGCATTTT
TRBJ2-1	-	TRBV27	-	CASSLGPEPSYNEQFF	TGTGCCAGCAGTTTAGGTCCTGAACCCTCCTACAATGAGCAGTTCTTC
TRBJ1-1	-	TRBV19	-	CASRALSGPTEAFF	TGTGCCAGTAGAGCGCTCTCCGGACCCACTGAAGCTTTCTTT
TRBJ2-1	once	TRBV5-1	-	CASSFSREYNEQFF	TGCGCCAGCAGCTTCTCGAGGGAATACAATGAGCAGTTCTTC
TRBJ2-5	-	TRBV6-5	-	CASSPSAGGTQYF	TGTGCCAGCAGCCCCTCAGCCGGTGGGACCCAGTACTTC
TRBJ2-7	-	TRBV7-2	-	CASSAYYEQYF	TGTGCCAGCAGCGCTTACTACGAGCAGTACTTC
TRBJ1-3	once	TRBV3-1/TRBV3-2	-	CASSQDGFRGARNTIYF	TGTGCCAGCAGCCAAGACGGATTTCGGGGGGCCCGAAACACCATATATTTT
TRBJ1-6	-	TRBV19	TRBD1	CASSVPGQALLSNSPLHF	TGTGCCAGTAGTGTTCCGGGACAGGCACTCCTCTCTAATTCACCCCTCCACTTT
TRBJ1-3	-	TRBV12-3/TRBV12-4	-	CAIKQESGNTIYF	TGTGCCATCAAACAGGAATCTGGAAACACCATATATTTT
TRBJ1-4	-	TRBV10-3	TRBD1	CAISDERPGQVNEKLFF	TGTGCCATCAGTGACGAAAGACCGGGACAGGTTAATGAAAAACTGTTTTTT
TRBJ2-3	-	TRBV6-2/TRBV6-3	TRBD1	CASSFIQGADTQYF	TGTGCCAGCAGTTTTATACAGGGGGCAGATACGCAGTATTTT
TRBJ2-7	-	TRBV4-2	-	CASSQTWSSSSYEQYF	TGTGCCAGCAGCCAAACTTGGAGTTCTAGCTCCTACGAGCAGTACTTC
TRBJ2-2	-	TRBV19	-	CASSIPGRNTGELFF	TGTGCCAGTAGTATTCCCGGACGGAACACCGGGGAGCTGTTTTTT
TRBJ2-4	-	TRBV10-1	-	CASSDSGAENIQYF	TGCGCCAGCAGTGACTCGGGGGCGGAAAACATTCAGTACTTC
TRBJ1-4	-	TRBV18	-	CASSPVRGTNEKLFF	TGTGCCAGCTCACCTGTAAGGGGAACTAATGAAAAACTGTTTTTT
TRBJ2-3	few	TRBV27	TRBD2	CASSKTRGNSGETDTQYF	TGTGCCAGCAGTAAAACTCGGGGGAATAGCGGGGAAACAGATACGCAGTATTTT
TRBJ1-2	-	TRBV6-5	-	CASSYSMGGLSGYTF	TGTGCCAGCAGTTACTCGATGGGGGGGCTAAGTGGCTACACCTTC
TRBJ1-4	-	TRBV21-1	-	CASSKCPAATNEKLFF	TGTGCCAGCAGCAAATGCCCAGCTGCAACTAATGAAAAACTGTTTTTT
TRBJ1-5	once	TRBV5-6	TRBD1	CASSLWTGGSQPQHF	TGTGCCAGCAGCTTGTGGACAGGGGGGAGTCAGCCCCAGCATTTT
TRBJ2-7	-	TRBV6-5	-	CASRGVTYEQYF	TGTGCCAGCAGGGGGGTTACCTACGAGCAGTACTTC
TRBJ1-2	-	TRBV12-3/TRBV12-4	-	CASTRTVTYGYTF	TGTGCCAGCACCCGGACGGTTACCTATGGCTACACCTTC
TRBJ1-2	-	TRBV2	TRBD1	CASRGQVIYGYTF	TGTGCCAGCAGGGGACAGGTTATCTATGGCTACACCTTC
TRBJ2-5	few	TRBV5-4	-	CASSPGAETQYF	TGTGCCAGCAGCCCCGGGGCCGAGACCCAGTACTTC
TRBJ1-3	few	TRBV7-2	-	CASSLKGPISGNTIYF	TGTGCCAGCAGCTTAAAGGGTCCTATCTCTGGAAACACCATATATTTT
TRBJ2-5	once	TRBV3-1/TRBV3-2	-	CASSQGSGVYQETQYF	TGTGCCAGCAGCCAAGGTTCAGGCGTATACCAAGAGACCCAGTACTTC